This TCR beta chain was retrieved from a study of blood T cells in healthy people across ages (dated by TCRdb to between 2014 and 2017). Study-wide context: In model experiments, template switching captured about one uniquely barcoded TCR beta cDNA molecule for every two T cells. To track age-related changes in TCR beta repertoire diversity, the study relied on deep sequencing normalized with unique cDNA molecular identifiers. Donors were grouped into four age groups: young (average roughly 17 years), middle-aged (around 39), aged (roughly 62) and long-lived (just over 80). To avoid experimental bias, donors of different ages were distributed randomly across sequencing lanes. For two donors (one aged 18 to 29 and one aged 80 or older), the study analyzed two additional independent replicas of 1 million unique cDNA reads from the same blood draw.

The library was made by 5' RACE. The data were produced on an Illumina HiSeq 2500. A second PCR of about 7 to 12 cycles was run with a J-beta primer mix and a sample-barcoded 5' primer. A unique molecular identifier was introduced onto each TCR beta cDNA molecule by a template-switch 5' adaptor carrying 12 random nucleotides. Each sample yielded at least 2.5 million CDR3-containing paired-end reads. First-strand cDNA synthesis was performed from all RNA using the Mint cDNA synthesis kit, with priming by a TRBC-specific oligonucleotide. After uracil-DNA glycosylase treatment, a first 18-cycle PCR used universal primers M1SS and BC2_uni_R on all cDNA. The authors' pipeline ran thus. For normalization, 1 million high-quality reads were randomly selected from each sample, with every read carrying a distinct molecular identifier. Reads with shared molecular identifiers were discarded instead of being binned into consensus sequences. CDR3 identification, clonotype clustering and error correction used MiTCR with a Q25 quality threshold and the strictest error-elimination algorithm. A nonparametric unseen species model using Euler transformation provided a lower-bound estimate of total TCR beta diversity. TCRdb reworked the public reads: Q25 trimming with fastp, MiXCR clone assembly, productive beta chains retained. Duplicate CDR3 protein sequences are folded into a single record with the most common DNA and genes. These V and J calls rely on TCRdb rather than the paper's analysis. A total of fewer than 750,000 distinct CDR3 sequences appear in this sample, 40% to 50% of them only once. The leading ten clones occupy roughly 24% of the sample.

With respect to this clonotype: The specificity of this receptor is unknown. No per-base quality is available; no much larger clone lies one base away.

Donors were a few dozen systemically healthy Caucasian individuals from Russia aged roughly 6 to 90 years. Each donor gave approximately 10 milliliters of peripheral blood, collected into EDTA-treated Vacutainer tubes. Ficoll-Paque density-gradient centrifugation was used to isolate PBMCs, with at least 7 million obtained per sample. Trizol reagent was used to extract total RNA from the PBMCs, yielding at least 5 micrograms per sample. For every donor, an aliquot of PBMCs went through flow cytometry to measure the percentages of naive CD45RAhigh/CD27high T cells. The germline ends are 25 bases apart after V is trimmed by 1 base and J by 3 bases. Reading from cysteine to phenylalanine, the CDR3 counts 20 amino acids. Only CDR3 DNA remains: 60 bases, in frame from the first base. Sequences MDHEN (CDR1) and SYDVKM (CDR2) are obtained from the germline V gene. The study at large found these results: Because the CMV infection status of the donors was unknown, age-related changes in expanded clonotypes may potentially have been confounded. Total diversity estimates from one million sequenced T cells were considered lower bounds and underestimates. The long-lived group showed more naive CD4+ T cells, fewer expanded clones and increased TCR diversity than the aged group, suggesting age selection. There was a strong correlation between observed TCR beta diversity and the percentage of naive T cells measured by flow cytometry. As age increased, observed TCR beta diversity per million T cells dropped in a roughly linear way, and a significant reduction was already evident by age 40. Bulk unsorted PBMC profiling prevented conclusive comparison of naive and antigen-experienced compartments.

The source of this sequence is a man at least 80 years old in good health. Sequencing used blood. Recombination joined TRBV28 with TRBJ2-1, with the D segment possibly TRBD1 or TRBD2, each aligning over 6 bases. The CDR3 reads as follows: CASSLSTRGGLLARYNEQFF. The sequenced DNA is TGTGCCAGCAGTTTATCCACACGTGGGGGGCTACTGGCTCGCTACAATGAGCAGTTCTTC.